This T cell receptor beta chain derives from a study of PD-1 blockade in classical Hodgkin lymphoma. The protocol was immunoSEQ multiplex PCR, while the TCRdb copy is restricted to in-frame clones and leaves out a portion. The sample contains about 13,000 clones, roughly 87% of which appear only once. All patients relapsed after autologous stem cell transplantation, and brentuximab vedotin exposure varied. The specimen was peripheral blood mononuclear cells (PBMCs), collected at baseline. The TCR sequence derives from a human donor with classical Hodgkin lymphoma.

The CDR3 reads CASSTYEQYF. The DNA for the CDR3 is TGTGCCAGCAGCACCTACGAGCAGTACTTC. This chain links TRBV21-1 with TRBJ2-7. TRBV21-1 is a listed pseudogene. This CDR3 has 10 residues.